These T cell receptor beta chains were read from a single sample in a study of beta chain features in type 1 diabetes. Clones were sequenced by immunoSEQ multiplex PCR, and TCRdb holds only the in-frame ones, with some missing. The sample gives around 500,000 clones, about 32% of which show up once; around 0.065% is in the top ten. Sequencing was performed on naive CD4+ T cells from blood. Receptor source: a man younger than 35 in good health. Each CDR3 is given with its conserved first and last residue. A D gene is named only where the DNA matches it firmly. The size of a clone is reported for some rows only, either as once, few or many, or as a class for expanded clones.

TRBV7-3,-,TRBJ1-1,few,CASSLTGVRTEAFF,TGTGCCAGCAGCTTAACTGGGGTAAGGACTGAAGCTTTCTTT
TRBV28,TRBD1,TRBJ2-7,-,CAITGTGNYEQYF,TGTGCCATTACCGGGACAGGAAACTACGAGCAGTACTTC
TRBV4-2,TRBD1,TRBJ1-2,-,CASSQKDRANYGYTF,TGTGCCAGCAGCCAAAAAGACAGGGCTAACTATGGCTACACCTTC
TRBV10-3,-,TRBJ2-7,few,CAISESSGYYEQYF,TGTGCCATCAGTGAGTCGTCTGGGTACTACGAGCAGTACTTC
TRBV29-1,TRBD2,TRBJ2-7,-,CSVVPTSGRSYEQYF,TGCAGCGTTGTTCCGACTAGCGGGAGATCCTACGAGCAGTACTTC
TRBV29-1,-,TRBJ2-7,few,CSVAGDEQYF,TGCAGCGTTGCCGGGGACGAGCAGTACTTC
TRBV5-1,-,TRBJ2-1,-,CASSPAGASQFF,TGCGCCAGCAGCCCCGCGGGGGCCTCGCAGTTCTTC
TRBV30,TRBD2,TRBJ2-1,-,CAWREKAGGSNEQFF,TGTGCCTGGAGAGAAAAGGCGGGAGGATCCAATGAGCAGTTCTTC
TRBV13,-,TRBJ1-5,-,CASSGGEFGPQHF,TGTGCCAGCAGCGGGGGGGAATTCGGCCCCCAGCATTTT
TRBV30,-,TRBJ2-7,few,CAWSPGVGKYF,TGTGCCTGGAGCCCGGGTGTGGGGAAGTACTTC
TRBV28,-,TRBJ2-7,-,CASSFGPVYEQYF,TGTGCCAGCAGTTTTGGCCCAGTCTACGAGCAGTACTTC
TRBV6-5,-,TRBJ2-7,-,CASATSAYEQYF,TGTGCCAGCGCAACGTCTGCCTACGAGCAGTACTTC
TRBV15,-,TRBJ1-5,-,CATSRAGGNQPQHF,TGTGCCACCAGCAGAGCCGGGGGAAATCAGCCCCAGCATTTT